This passage covers 7 T cell receptor beta chains from one sample sequenced in a study of regulatory T cells in long-lasting Graves disease. Documented time point: persistent/refractory GD, antithyroid drugs over 5 years with positive TRAb. The TCR library was made from RNA that had been extracted from PBMCs in TRIzol. Libraries of TCR beta came from iRepertoire HTBI primers plus Arm-PCR of CDR3 regions. TCRdb re-called the multiplex PCR reads through MiXCR, storing one row per CDR3 protein. The profile shows 350,000 to 450,000 distinct CDR3 sequences, about a fifth of them singletons. The material sequenced was peripheral blood mononuclear cells (PBMCs), taken when the disease was refractory, from a patient treated with antithyroid drugs. The receptors shown here come from a female donor with Graves disease.

The J gene is TRBJ1-2, the V gene TRBV18, with D perhaps TRBD1 (6 bases). CDR1 and CDR2 from the germline V gene are KGHSH and LQKENI. Trimming pared 3 bases from V and 0 bases from J, leaving 11 bases between. The CDR3 runs 15 residues. CDR3 DNA sequence: TGTGCCAGCTCACCCAGACAGGAACCTAACTATGGCTACACCTTC. This encodes CASSPRQEPNYGYTF.

The sample holds a few counts of this clonotype. The chain links TRBV20-1 to TRBJ1-6; no firm D call. In germline, CDR1 is DFQATT, CDR2 SNEGSKA (reference sequence). The V gene lost 0 bases and the J gene lost 7 bases, with 13 bases spanning the gap. The CDR3 is 15 residues long. This chain's CDR3 is CSAREGYLRNSPLHF. CDR3 sequence (DNA): TGCAGTGCTAGAGAGGGGTACCTAAGGAATTCACCCCTCCACTTT.

This clonotype was detected ten times or more. The chain carries TRBV12-3 or TRBV12-4 and TRBJ1-1; possible D gene TRBD1, 6 bases. This CDR3 is 13 amino acids long. Trimming took 6 bases from V and 4 from J, leaving 12 bases between them. The CDR3 DNA follows: TGTGCCAGCAGGTTGGGACAAATCACTGAAGCTTTCTTT. Its translation is CASRLGQITEAFF.

This clonotype was found many times. The J gene is TRBJ1-4, the V gene TRBV27; possible D gene TRBD1, 6 bases. Germline V lookup: CDR1 MNHEY, CDR2 SMNVEV (reference sequence). V lost 2 bases to trimming and J lost 5 bases, with 9 bases between them. This CDR3 is built from 14 residues. The CDR3 DNA reads TGTGCCAGCAGTTTAATAGGGGGGAATGAAAAACTGTTTTTT. Its translation is CASSLIGGNEKLFF.

In its sample, this clonotype was seen a few times. J is TRBJ2-7 and V is TRBV20-1; the D gene is possibly TRBD1 (6 bases). This CDR3 spans 14 amino acids. V lost 6 bases to trimming and J lost 6 bases, with 21 bases between them. Germline values: CDR1 DFQATT, CDR2 SNEGSKA (reference sequence). This CDR3 reads CSAHLGTSGSEQYF. Here the CDR3 DNA reads TGCAGTGCCCACCTAGGGACATCAGGGAGCGAGCAGTACTTC.

This chain joins TRBV28 and TRBJ2-1, with D hard to call. Deletions cut 5 bases from V and 5 bases from J, with 4 bases between. CDR1 is MDHEN and CDR2 is SYDVKM in the germline V gene. The CDR3 sequence is 11 residues long. The CDR3 loop is CASSKNNEQFF. DNA for the CDR3: TGTGCCAGCAGTAAGAACAATGAGCAGTTCTTC.

This clonotype occurred many times. This rearrangement joins TRBV18 to TRBJ2-7, with D uncertain. The germline CDR1 and CDR2 sequences are KGHSH and LQKENI. This CDR3 is 14 amino acids long. Trimming left V 7 bases short and J 2 bases short, with 15 bases between. CDR3 bases: TGTGCCAGCTGCCCCGAAGGAGCAGCCTACGAGCAGTACTTC. Translating gives CASCPEGAAYEQYF.